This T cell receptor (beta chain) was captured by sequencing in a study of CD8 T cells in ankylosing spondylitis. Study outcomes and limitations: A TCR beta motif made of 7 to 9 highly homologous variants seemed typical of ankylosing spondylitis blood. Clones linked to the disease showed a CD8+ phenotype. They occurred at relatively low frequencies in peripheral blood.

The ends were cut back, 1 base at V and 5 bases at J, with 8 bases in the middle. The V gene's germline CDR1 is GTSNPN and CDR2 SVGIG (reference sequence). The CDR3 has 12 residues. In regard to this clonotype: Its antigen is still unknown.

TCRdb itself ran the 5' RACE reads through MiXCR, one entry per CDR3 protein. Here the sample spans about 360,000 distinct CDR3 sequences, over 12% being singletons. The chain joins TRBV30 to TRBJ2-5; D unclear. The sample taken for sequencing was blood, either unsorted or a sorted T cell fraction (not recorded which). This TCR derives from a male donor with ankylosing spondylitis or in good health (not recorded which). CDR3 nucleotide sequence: TGTGCCTGGAGTGAAAGTTTGGAGACCCAGTACTTC. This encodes CAWSESLETQYF.